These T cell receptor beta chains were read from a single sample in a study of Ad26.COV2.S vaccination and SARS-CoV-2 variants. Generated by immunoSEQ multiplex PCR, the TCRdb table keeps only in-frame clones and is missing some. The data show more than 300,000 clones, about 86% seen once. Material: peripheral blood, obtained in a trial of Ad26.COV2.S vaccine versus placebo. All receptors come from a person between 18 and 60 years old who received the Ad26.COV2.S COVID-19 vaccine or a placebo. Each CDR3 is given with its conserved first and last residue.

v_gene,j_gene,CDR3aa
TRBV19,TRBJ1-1,CATESPGLLAFF
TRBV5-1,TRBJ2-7,CASSLERGQGSYEQYF
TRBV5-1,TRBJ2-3,CASSLYASGSTDTQYF
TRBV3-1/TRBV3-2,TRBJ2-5,CATRDFQETQYF
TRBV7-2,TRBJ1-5,CASSTGTMGNQPQHF
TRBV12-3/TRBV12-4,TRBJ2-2,CASSSTYTGELFF
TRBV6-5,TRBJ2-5,CASSSSGTQVAKTQYF
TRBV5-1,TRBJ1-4,CASSLRSPGEKLFF
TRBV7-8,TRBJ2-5,CASTLSPQETQYF
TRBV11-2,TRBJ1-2,CASSLEPVGYYGYTF
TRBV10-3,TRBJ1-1,CAISESTRTGGNTEAFF
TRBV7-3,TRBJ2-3,CASSLTRPDTQYF
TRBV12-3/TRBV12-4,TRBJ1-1,CATGTQKNTEAFF
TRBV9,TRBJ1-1,CASSVDRNTEAFF
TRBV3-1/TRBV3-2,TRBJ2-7,CASSQWASYEQYF
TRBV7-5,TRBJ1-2,CARSLGPGSGYTF
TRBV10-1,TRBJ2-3,CASSERGGGLDTQYF
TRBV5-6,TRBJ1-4,CASSLANRAHEKLFF
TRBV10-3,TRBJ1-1,CAISNSGGAVTEAFF
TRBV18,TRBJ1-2,CASSLAPSPVTGNYGYTF
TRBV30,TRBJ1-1,CAWSRYNTEAFF
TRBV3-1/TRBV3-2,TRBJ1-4,CASSPGVVREKLFF
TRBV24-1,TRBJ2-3,CATSDPKGGTDTQYF
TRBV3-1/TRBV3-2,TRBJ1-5,CASSPRMGEEQPQHF
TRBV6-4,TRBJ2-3,CASRDSGADTQYF
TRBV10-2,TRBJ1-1,CASVVDTEAFF
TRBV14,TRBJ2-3,CASSQGRAEILTQYF
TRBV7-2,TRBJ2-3,CASSLDGRGGDTQYF
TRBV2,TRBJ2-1,CASNRQGGDYNEQFF
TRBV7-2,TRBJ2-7,CASSPRHYEQYF
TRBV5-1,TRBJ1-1,CASSTAPGWNTEAFF
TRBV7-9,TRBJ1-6,CASSLALWDTDSPLHF
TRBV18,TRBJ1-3,CASSRDTGVAGNTIYF
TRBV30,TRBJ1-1,CAWSVLGQGAEAFF
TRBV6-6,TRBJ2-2,CASSPQRPRNTGELFF
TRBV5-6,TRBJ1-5,CASSLGGTGNQPQHF
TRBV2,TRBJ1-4,CASRAPGQGNEKLFF